A single sample gave rise to the 5 T cell receptor beta chains below, sequenced in a study of CD8 T cells in Susac syndrome. An input of 0.5 to 1 ug of RNA was subjected to reverse transcription using random hexamers. TCRdb itself ran the immunoSEQ multiplex PCR reads through MiXCR, one entry per CDR3 protein. Here the sample spans over 100,000 distinct CDR3 sequences, about 93% being singletons. Sequenced input: CD8+ T cells from PBMCs. These receptors were obtained from a human donor with Susac syndrome.

V is TRBV12-5 and J is TRBJ2-7, with D possibly TRBD2 on 5 matching bases. CDR3 length: 16 residues. Germline-derived CDR1 and CDR2 are LGHNT and FRNRAP. Trimming cost V 4 bases and J 3 bases, with 19 bases left between them. This CDR3 is CASGSSEEGLYYEQYF. The CDR3 DNA follows: TGTGCTAGTGGTTCCTCAGAAGAAGGACTTTACTACGAGCAGTACTTC.

J is TRBJ2-5 and V is TRBV12-5; D is perhaps TRBD2 (5 bases). CDR3 length: 16 residues. With 6 bases removed from V and 0 bases from J, the gap between germline ends came to 17 bases. Germline V gene sequence: CDR1 LGHNT, CDR2 FRNRAP. CDR3 region: CASGEGVAPNQETQYF. The DNA for the CDR3 is TGTGCTAGTGGCGAGGGAGTAGCGCCTAACCAAGAGACCCAGTACTTC.

The chain joins TRBV13 to TRBJ1-1, with D maybe TRBD1 (6 bases). Deletions cut 7 bases from V and 1 base from J, with 13 bases between. This CDR3 has 14 amino acids. Germline V gene sequence: CDR1 PRHDT, CDR2 FYEKMQ (reference sequence). The CDR3 protein is CASTTRTANTEAFF. The CDR3 DNA sequence: TGTGCCAGCACCACCCGGACAGCGAACACTGAAGCTTTCTTT.

The rearrangement joins TRBV13 to TRBJ1-5; maybe TRBD1 (5 bases). CDR1 and CDR2 (germline): PRHDT, FYEKMQ (reference sequence). Trimming cost V 3 bases and J 0 bases, with 15 bases left between them. The CDR3 has 17 residues. CDR3 sequence reads: CASSFTGDEYSNQPQHF. CDR3 bases: TGTGCCAGCAGCTTCACCGGGGACGAGTATAGCAATCAGCCCCAGCATTTT.

CDR3 region: CASSVLAGYAEQFF. Here the CDR3 DNA reads TGTGCCAGCAGCGTACTAGCGGGGTACGCTGAGCAGTTCTTC. The chain employs TRBV9 and TRBJ2-1, with TRBD2 matching over 9 bases. The CDR3 loop spans 14 amino acids. V gave up 1 base and J gave up 9 bases; unmatched junction bases: 5. Germline V CDR1 and CDR2: SGDLS, YYNGEE.